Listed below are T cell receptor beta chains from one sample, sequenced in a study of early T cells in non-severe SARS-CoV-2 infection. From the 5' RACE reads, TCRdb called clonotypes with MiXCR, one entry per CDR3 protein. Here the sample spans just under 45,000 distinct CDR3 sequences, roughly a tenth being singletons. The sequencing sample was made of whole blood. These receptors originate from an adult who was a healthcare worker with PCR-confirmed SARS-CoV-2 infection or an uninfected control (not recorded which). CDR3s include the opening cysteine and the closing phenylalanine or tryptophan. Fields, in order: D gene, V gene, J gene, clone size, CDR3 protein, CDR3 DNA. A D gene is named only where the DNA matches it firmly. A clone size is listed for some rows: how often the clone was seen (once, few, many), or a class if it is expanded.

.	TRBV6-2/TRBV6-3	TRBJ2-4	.	CASSSPTVPKNIQYF	TGTGCCAGCAGTTCCCCGACAGTACCAAAAAACATTCAGTACTTC
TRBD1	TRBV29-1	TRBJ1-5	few	CSASYRDRAYNQPQHF	TGCAGCGCCAGTTACCGGGACAGGGCCTACAATCAGCCCCAGCATTTT
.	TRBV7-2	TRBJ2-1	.	CASSFLFF	TGTGCCAGCAGCTTTTTGTTCTTC
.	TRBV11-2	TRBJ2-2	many	CASNSMGGLNTGELFF	TGTGCCAGCAATTCGATGGGCGGACTGAACACCGGGGAGCTGTTTTTT
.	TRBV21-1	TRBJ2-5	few	CASSKGRSGETQYF	TGTGCCAGCAGCAAAGGGAGGTCAGGGGAGACCCAGTACTTC
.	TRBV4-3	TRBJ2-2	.	CASSHTPGLDTGELFF	TGCGCCAGCAGCCACACCCCAGGGCTAGACACCGGGGAGCTGTTTTTT
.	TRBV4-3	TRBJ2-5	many	CASSQGSRAQETQYF	TGCGCCAGCAGCCAAGGAAGCAGAGCCCAAGAGACCCAGTACTTC
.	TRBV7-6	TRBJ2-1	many	CASSLGDWNEQFF	TGTGCCAGCAGCTTAGGGGATTGGAATGAGCAGTTCTTC
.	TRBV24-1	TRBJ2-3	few	CATSDNLPGMGTDTQYF	TGTGCCACCAGTGACAACCTGCCGGGAATGGGAACAGATACGCAGTATTTT
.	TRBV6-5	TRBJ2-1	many	CAARRGDPTSEEQFF	TGTGCCGCCAGGAGGGGGGACCCCACTTCGGAGGAGCAGTTCTTC
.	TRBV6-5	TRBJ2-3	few	CASSTGTGLAGITDTQYF	TGTGCCAGCAGTACCGGGACAGGGCTAGCGGGGATCACAGATACGCAGTATTTT
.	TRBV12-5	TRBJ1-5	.	CASGAGSASNQPQHF	TGTGCTAGCGGGGCGGGGTCAGCTAGCAATCAGCCCCAGCATTTT
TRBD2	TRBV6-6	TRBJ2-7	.	CASSRPGLQQWEQYF	TGTGCCAGCAGTCGGCCGGGACTACAACAGTGGGAGCAGTACTTC
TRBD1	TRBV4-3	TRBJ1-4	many	CASSQDLGQGNEKLFF	TGCGCCAGCAGCCAAGATCTGGGACAGGGGAATGAAAAACTGTTTTTT
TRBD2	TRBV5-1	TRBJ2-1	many	CASSPRLAGGSYNEQFF	TGCGCCAGCAGCCCCAGACTAGCGGGAGGCTCCTACAATGAGCAGTTCTTC
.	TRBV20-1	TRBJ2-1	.	CSARDFKRSLAEQFF	TGCAGTGCTAGAGATTTCAAGCGGTCCTTGGCTGAGCAGTTCTTC
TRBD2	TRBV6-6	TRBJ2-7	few	CASSYRHSLRGGNYEQYF	TGTGCCAGCAGTTACCGCCACTCTCTTCGGGGAGGGAACTACGAGCAGTACTTC
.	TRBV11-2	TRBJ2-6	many	CASSLDRAGILTF	TGTGCCAGCAGCTTAGATCGGGCCGGGATCCTGACTTTC
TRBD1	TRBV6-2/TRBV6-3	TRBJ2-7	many	CASSYFSGTGANEQYF	TGTGCCAGCAGTTACTTTTCCGGGACAGGGGCAAACGAGCAGTACTTC
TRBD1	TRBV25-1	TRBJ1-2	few	CASSEWDGTGGYGYTF	TGTGCCAGCAGTGAATGGGACGGGACAGGGGGCTATGGCTACACCTTC
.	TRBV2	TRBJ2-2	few	CAGRDGDVTGELFF	TGTGCCGGCCGGGACGGGGACGTCACCGGGGAGCTGTTTTTT
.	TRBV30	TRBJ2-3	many	CAWSVRARDTQYF	TGTGCCTGGAGTGTGCGGGCCAGGGATACGCAGTATTTT
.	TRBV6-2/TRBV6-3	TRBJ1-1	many	CASSYSQRGGTEAFF	TGTGCCAGCAGTTACTCGCAGAGAGGGGGGACTGAAGCTTTCTTT
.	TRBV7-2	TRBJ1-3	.	CASTRGGGSGNTIYF	TGTGCCAGCACGCGCGGGGGAGGCTCTGGAAACACCATATATTTT
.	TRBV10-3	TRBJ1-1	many	CAIRASLGTEAFF	TGTGCCATCCGGGCCTCCCTGGGAACTGAAGCTTTCTTT
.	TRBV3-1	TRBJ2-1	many	CASLDLYNEQFF	TGTGCCAGCCTGGATCTTTACAATGAGCAGTTCTTC